This T cell receptor (beta chain) was recorded in a study of Graves' ophthalmopathy and Graves' hyperthyroidism. This clonotype occurred many times. The authors amplified TCR beta CDR3 regions from RNA transcripts. Second-round multiplex PCR followed a first-round RT-PCR using HTBI primers. Each CDR3 protein is one row after TCRdb ran MiXCR on the multiplex PCR reads. This table holds approximately 540,000 distinct CDR3 sequences, just under 40% found once. The CDR3 extends over 15 amino acids. The germline V gene has CDR1 MNHNY and CDR2 SVGAGI (reference sequence). Trimming pared 5 bases from V and 1 base from J, leaving 14 bases between.

The sequencing sample was made of peripheral blood or thyroid tissue (not recorded which). This receptor was taken from an adult man with Graves' hyperthyroidism. V and J are TRBV6-6 and TRBJ1-2; tentatively, D is TRBD1 (6 bases). The CDR3 spells CASSPQGRDNYGYTF. DNA for the CDR3: TGTGCCAGCAGTCCTCAGGGGAGGGATAACTATGGCTACACCTTC.